This note documents a single TCR beta chain sequence. Germline-derived CDR1 and CDR2 are DFQATT and SNEGSKA (reference sequence). V was clipped by 3 bases and J by 6 bases; unmatched bases: 6. CDR3 length equals 15 residues. This sample is part of a study of blood T cell repertoires in COVID-19. Across the study: COVID-19 samples collected from the United States, Italy and Spain covered acute and convalescent phases. Nucleic acid was either cDNA or gDNA, and it came from T cells, B-cell-depleted T cells, or PBMCs.

In the authors' methods: Reference gene primer amplification yielded estimated nucleated cell counts. The repertoire was sequenced with immunoSEQ multiplex PCR; TCRdb's copy has only in-frame clones and lacks some. The V and J calls and clone size were taken over from that table, and D and trimming were inferred from the DNA. The table includes 150,000 to 200,000 clones, around 86% detected once. This chain joins TRBV20-1 and TRBJ2-1; TRBD2 agrees at 12 bases. The sequence came from a woman in her 30s with active or convalescent COVID-19. The specimen was peripheral blood. This CDR3 reads CSASASGRGGNEQFF. Written as DNA, the CDR3 is TGCAGTGCTAGTGCTAGCGGGAGGGGTGGCAATGAGCAGTTCTTC.